These T cell receptor beta chains were read from a single sample in a study of blood T cell repertoires in COVID-19. This table comes from immunoSEQ multiplex PCR, and its TCRdb copy is limited to in-frame clones, with some not included. The profile shows 120,000 or so clones, 86% of them singletons. Sequenced material: peripheral blood. The receptors come from a man aged 40-49 years with acute or convalescent COVID-19. CDR3s include the opening cysteine and the closing phenylalanine or tryptophan. The D gene is left open where the match is weak. Clone sizes are given selectively: once, few, many, or a class where the clone is expanded.

CDR3: CASSLGWDRGRPNYGYTF
DNA: TGTGCCAGCAGCTTAGGGTGGGACAGGGGGCGTCCTAACTATGGCTACACCTTC
V: TRBV7-9
size: .
J: TRBJ1-2
D: TRBD1

CDR3: CAWRRLAGGWTGELFF
DNA: TGTGCCTGGAGACGACTAGCGGGAGGCTGGACCGGGGAGCTGTTTTTT
V: TRBV30
size: .
J: TRBJ2-2
D: TRBD2

CDR3: CSVNPGQGQETQYF
DNA: TGCAGCGTTAACCCGGGACAGGGTCAAGAGACCCAGTACTTC
V: TRBV29-1
size: .
J: TRBJ2-5
D: TRBD1

CDR3: CASLPSGGDTGELFF
DNA: TGTGCCTCGCTCCCCAGCGGGGGGGACACCGGGGAGCTGTTTTTT
V: TRBV30
size: .
J: TRBJ2-2
D: TRBD2

CDR3: CASSKGGHSGNEQFF
DNA: TGTGCCAGTAGTAAGGGCGGGCATAGCGGAAATGAGCAGTTCTTC
V: TRBV19
size: .
J: TRBJ2-1
D: .

CDR3: CASSLGGGLWEQYF
DNA: TGTGCCAGCAGTTTGGGGGGAGGGCTTTGGGAGCAGTACTTC
V: TRBV27
size: .
J: TRBJ2-7
D: TRBD2

CDR3: CASSGTSGSLGGELFF
DNA: TGTGCCAGCAGCGGGACTAGCGGGAGTCTTGGCGGGGAGCTGTTTTTT
V: TRBV28
size: .
J: TRBJ2-2
D: TRBD2

CDR3: CAWSDQGQGREKLFF
DNA: TGTGCCTGGAGTGACCAGGGACAGGGGAGGGAAAAACTGTTTTTT
V: TRBV30
size: .
J: TRBJ1-4
D: TRBD1

CDR3: CASTESEAFF
DNA: TGTGCCAGCACGGAGTCTGAAGCTTTCTTT
V: TRBV2
size: .
J: TRBJ1-1
D: .

CDR3: CASSPGLNNEQFF
DNA: TGTGCCAGCTCACCGGGGCTTAACAATGAGCAGTTCTTC
V: TRBV18
size: .
J: TRBJ2-1
D: .

CDR3: CASSLVFSGRFYGYTF
DNA: TGTGCCAGCAGCTTGGTGTTCTCAGGGAGGTTCTATGGCTACACCTTC
V: TRBV7-8
size: .
J: TRBJ1-2
D: .

CDR3: CASSPWTGDSNQPQHF
DNA: TGTGCCAGCAGTCCATGGACAGGGGATAGCAATCAGCCCCAGCATTTT
V: TRBV2
size: .
J: TRBJ1-5
D: TRBD1

CDR3: CASSLAQTSGRLNEQFF
DNA: TGTGCCAGCAGCTTAGCCCAGACTAGCGGGAGGCTCAATGAGCAGTTCTTC
V: TRBV7-6
size: .
J: TRBJ2-1
D: TRBD2

CDR3: CASTLTTVIYGYTF
DNA: TGTGCCAGCACCTTAACGACAGTAATCTATGGCTACACCTTC
V: TRBV7-2
size: .
J: TRBJ1-2
D: .

CDR3: CASSYRQGRGNTEAFF
DNA: TGTGCCAGCAGTTACAGGCAGGGAAGAGGCAACACTGAAGCTTTCTTT
V: TRBV6-5
size: once
J: TRBJ1-1
D: .

CDR3: CASRVGRDRAAFF
DNA: TGTGCCAGCAGAGTAGGAAGGGACAGGGCCGCTTTCTTT
V: TRBV12-3/TRBV12-4
size: few
J: TRBJ1-1
D: TRBD1

CDR3: CATDRGYTEAFF
DNA: TGTGCCACCGACAGAGGTTACACTGAAGCTTTCTTT
V: TRBV27
size: .
J: TRBJ1-1
D: .

CDR3: CASSQEAGRLWETQYF
DNA: TGTGCCAGCAGCCAAGAGGCGGGACGCTTGTGGGAGACCCAGTACTTC
V: TRBV14
size: .
J: TRBJ2-5
D: .

CDR3: CASSPRMTGDTNYGYTF
DNA: TGTGCCAGCTCACCCCGAATGACAGGGGATACTAACTATGGCTACACCTTC
V: TRBV18
size: .
J: TRBJ1-2
D: TRBD1

CDR3: CASSPGQRNSPLHF
DNA: TGTGCCAGCAGTCCCGGACAGAGGAATTCACCCCTCCACTTT
V: TRBV6-2/TRBV6-3
size: .
J: TRBJ1-6
D: .

CDR3: CASSDGQGTYEQYF
DNA: TGTGCCAGCTCAGACGGACAGGGAACCTACGAGCAGTACTTC
V: TRBV18
size: .
J: TRBJ2-7
D: TRBD1

CDR3: CSASHSGRIYEQYF
DNA: TGCAGTGCTAGTCATAGCGGGAGAATCTACGAGCAGTACTTC
V: TRBV20-1
size: .
J: TRBJ2-7
D: TRBD2

CDR3: CASSGGTRDTIYF
DNA: TGCGCCAGCAGCGGCGGGACTAGGGACACCATATATTTT
V: TRBV5-1
size: .
J: TRBJ1-3
D: .

CDR3: CASSTGTGHYNSPLHF
DNA: TGTGCCAGCTCAACGGGAACGGGACACTATAATTCACCCCTCCACTTT
V: TRBV18
size: .
J: TRBJ1-6
D: .

CDR3: CASSTGMNTEAFF
DNA: TGTGCCAGTAGCACAGGGATGAACACTGAAGCTTTCTTT
V: TRBV19
size: once
J: TRBJ1-1
D: .

CDR3: CASSLRRGNTEAFF
DNA: TGCGCCAGCAGCTTGAGACGGGGGAACACTGAAGCTTTCTTT
V: TRBV5-1
size: .
J: TRBJ1-1
D: .

CDR3: CASSPSRGQGGDTEAFF
DNA: TGTGCCAGCTCCCCTTCCCGGGGACAGGGAGGGGACACTGAAGCTTTCTTT
V: TRBV18
size: .
J: TRBJ1-1
D: TRBD1

CDR3: CASSQEGQGSSDNSPLHF
DNA: TGTGCCAGCAGCCAAGAGGGACAGGGGAGCTCGGATAATTCACCCCTCCACTTT
V: TRBV4-2
size: .
J: TRBJ1-6
D: TRBD1

CDR3: CASSLSRNYGYTF
DNA: TGTGCCAGCAGCTTAAGCCGGAACTATGGCTACACCTTC
V: TRBV7-3
size: .
J: TRBJ1-2
D: .

CDR3: CASSYFHETGELFF
DNA: TGTGCCAGCAGTTACTTCCACGAGACCGGGGAGCTGTTTTTT
V: TRBV6-5
size: .
J: TRBJ2-2
D: .

CDR3: CSVGRGGEAFF
DNA: TGCAGCGTAGGAAGGGGCGGTGAAGCTTTCTTT
V: TRBV29-1
size: .
J: TRBJ1-1
D: .

CDR3: CASSSTGYRNTIYF
DNA: TGTGCCAGCAGCAGTACAGGGTACCGAAACACCATATATTTT
V: TRBV11-2
size: .
J: TRBJ1-3
D: .

CDR3: CASSLRGGLGFF
DNA: TGTGCCAGCAGCTTGAGGGGAGGGTTAGGTTTCTTT
V: TRBV5-4
size: .
J: TRBJ1-1
D: .

CDR3: CAIAAGTDTQYF
DNA: TGTGCCATCGCCGCGGGCACAGATACGCAGTATTTT
V: TRBV10-3
size: .
J: TRBJ2-3
D: .

CDR3: CASSLVRTVDTGELFF
DNA: TGTGCCAGCAGCTTGGTTAGGACAGTCGACACCGGGGAGCTGTTTTTT
V: TRBV5-6
size: .
J: TRBJ2-2
D: .

CDR3: CASSLDQGPSSGNTIYF
DNA: TGTGCCAGCAGCTTAGACCAGGGGCCAAGCTCTGGAAACACCATATATTTT
V: TRBV7-2
size: .
J: TRBJ1-3
D: .

CDR3: CASSFGTLNTEAFF
DNA: TGTGCCAGCAGCTTTGGGACACTGAACACTGAAGCTTTCTTT
V: TRBV5-4
size: .
J: TRBJ1-1
D: .

CDR3: CASSRIRQGAGANVLTF
DNA: TGTGCCAGCAGCCGAATAAGACAGGGGGCTGGGGCCAACGTCCTGACTTTC
V: TRBV5-5
size: .
J: TRBJ2-6
D: TRBD1

CDR3: CASSLESGHYEQYF
DNA: TGCGCCAGCAGCTTGGAGTCGGGTCACTACGAGCAGTACTTC
V: TRBV5-1
size: .
J: TRBJ2-7
D: .

CDR3: CASSSKGFQSSGNTIYF
DNA: TGTGCCAGCAGCAGCAAGGGGTTCCAGAGCTCTGGAAACACCATATATTTT
V: TRBV3-1/TRBV3-2
size: once
J: TRBJ1-3
D: .

CDR3: CASSLVRRLYNSPLHF
DNA: TGTGCCAGCAGCTTAGTGAGGCGGCTCTATAATTCACCCCTCCACTTT
V: TRBV11-2
size: once
J: TRBJ1-6
D: .